This T cell receptor beta chain stems from a study of human T cells and chemical hapten exposure. Attachment of unique molecular identifiers to individual cDNA molecules was performed in the library. TCRdb reprocessed the RACE reads via MiXCR and lists one record per CDR3 protein. The profile shows about 77,000 distinct CDR3 sequences, around 9.4% of them singletons. This clonotype has ten or more counts. No DNA is shown, since the ends of the CDR3 on it are uncertain; the CDR3 is the one TCRdb lists. Indicated time point: healthy volunteer bleed at 6 weeks. Total RNA extraction was carried out from unfractionated whole blood. Germline CDR1 and CDR2: SGHKS and YYEKEE (reference sequence). The CDR3 is made up of 19 amino acids, end residues included.

The chain links TRBV5-5 to TRBJ2-1; TRBD1, the table's D call, lacks a check against the DNA. The sequence was collected from a female donor in good health. Some clones in this sample may be carry-over from other donors' samples. Input material: whole blood. CDR3 region: CASSPMGTGTEQFFSEQFF.